This T cell receptor (beta chain) is drawn from a study of graft-versus-host responses after intestinal transplantation. TCRdb's copy holds only in-frame clones and misses some; the assay was immunoSEQ multiplex PCR. The table records more than 95,000 clones, about 90% of them present only once. Between the trimmed V and J ends, which lost 8 bases and 5 bases, there was a span of 10 bases. Germline CDR1 SNHLY, CDR2 FYNNEI. The CDR3 extends over 12 amino acids. To note about this clone: No antigen is known for it.

This rearrangement joins TRBV2 to TRBJ2-1; D possibly corresponds to TRBD2 (7 bases). Sequenced here: unstimulated CD4+ T cells sorted from spleen or lymph node cells, sampled before intestinal transplant. The sequence was collected from a human donor who received an intestinal transplant. As DNA, the CDR3 is TGTGCCAGCGGGGGGGCCAACAATGAGCAGTTCTTC. The encoded protein is CASGGANNEQFF.